This TCR beta chain derives from a study of T cells in Graves' hyperthyroidism and ophthalmopathy. In the study overall: Prior to any treatment, at the point of initial diagnosis, peripheral blood was collected. Study-wide findings and caveats: Most thyroid clonotypes with frequency above 0.001 were detected in blood.

Researchers took RNA transcripts and amplified the TCR beta CDR3 regions from them. In the first-round RT-PCR of the TCR CDR3, the HTBI primer set was used. TCRdb re-analysed the multiplex PCR reads in MiXCR, keeping a single row per CDR3 protein. Here the sample spans almost 500,000 distinct CDR3 sequences, about 22% being singletons. V dropped 1 base and J dropped 7 bases, with 14 bases sitting between them. The germline CDR1 and CDR2 sequences are DFQATT and SNEGSKA (reference sequence). CDR3 length: 15 amino acids. There are many counts of this clonotype. Its antigen remains unknown. The clonotype comes from a woman in her sixties or seventies with Graves' ophthalmopathy. The sample consisted of blood. The chain recombines TRBV20-1 with TRBJ1-6; the D gene is possibly TRBD1 (6 bases). The CDR3 region has the DNA TGCAGTGCTAGAGCACAGGGACGCCAGAATTCACCCCTCCACTTT. It codes for CSARAQGRQNSPLHF.